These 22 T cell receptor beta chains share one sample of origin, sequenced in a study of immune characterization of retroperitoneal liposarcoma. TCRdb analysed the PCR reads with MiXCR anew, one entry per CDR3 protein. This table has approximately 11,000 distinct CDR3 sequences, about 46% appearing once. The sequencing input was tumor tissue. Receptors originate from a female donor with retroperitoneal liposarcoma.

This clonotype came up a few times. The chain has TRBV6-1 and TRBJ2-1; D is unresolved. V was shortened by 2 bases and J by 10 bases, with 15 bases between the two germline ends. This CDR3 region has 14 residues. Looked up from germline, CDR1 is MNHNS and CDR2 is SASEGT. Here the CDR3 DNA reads TGTGCCAGCAGTGAATTTTACGGCTCCTACGAGCAGTTCTTC. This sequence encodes CASSEFYGSYEQFF.

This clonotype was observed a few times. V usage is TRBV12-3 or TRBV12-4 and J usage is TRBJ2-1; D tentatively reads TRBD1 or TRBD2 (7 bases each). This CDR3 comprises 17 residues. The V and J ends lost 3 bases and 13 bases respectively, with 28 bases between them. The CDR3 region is CASSLVQGGTLGETQFF. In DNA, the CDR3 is TGTGCCAGCAGTTTGGTTCAGGGGGGGACCTTAGGGGAGACCCAGTTCTTC.

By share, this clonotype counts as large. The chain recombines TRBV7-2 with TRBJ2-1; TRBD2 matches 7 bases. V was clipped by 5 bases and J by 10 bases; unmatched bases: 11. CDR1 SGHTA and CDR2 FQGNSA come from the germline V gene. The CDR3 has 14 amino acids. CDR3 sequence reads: CASSRRGSSYEQFF. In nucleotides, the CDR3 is TGTGCCAGCAGCAGACGCGGGAGTTCCTACGAGCAGTTCTTC.

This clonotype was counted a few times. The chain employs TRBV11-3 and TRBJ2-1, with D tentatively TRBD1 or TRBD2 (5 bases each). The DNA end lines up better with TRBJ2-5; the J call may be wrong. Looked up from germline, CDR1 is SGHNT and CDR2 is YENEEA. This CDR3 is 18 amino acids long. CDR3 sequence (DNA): TGTGCCAGCAGCGCCACCCTCCGGGGCCGCGGTATCCCCTCGACCCAGTACTTC. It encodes CASSATLRGRGIPSTQYF.

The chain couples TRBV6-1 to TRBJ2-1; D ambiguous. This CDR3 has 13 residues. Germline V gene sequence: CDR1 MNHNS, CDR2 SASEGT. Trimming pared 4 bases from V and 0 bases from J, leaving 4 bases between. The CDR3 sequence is CASSGSSYNEQFF. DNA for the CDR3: TGTGCCAGCAGTGGCAGCTCCTACAATGAGCAGTTCTTC.

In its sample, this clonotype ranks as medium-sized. The CDR3 sequence: CASNPARTEQYF. The CDR3 DNA reads as TGTGCCAGCAACCCGGCGAGGACTGAGCAGTACTTC. The chain couples TRBV7-9 to TRBJ2-5, with D tentatively TRBD2 (5 bases). CDR3 length equals 12 residues. The germline V and J ends were trimmed by 7 bases and 11 bases, with 17 bases remaining between them. Germline V gene sequence: CDR1 SEHNR, CDR2 FQNEAQ (reference sequence).

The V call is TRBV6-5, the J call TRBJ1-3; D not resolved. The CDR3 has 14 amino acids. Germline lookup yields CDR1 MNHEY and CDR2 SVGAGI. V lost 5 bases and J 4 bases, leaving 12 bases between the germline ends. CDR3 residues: CASSTTPVGNTIYF. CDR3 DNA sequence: TGTGCCAGCAGTACAACACCCGTGGGAAACACCATATATTTT.

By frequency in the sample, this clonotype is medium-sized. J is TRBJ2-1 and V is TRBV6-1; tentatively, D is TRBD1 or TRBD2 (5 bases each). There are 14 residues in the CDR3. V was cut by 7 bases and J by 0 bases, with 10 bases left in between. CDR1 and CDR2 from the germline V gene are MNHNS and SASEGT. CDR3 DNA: TGTGCCAGCAAAGGGACCATCTCCTACAATGAGCAGTTCTTC. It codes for CASKGTISYNEQFF.

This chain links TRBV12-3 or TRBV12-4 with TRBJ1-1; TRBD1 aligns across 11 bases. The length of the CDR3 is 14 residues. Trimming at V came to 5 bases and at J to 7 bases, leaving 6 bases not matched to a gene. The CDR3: CASSKGQGGREAFF. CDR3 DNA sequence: TGTGCCAGCAGTAAGGGACAGGGGGGCCGTGAAGCTTTCTTT.

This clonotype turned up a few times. The CDR3 DNA is TGTGCCAGCAGCAGTCCGGGGACCCAGTACTTC. Amino acids: CASSSPGTQYF. The rearrangement uses TRBV6-1 and TRBJ2-7; D remains ambiguous. Matching the DNA end better, TRBJ2-5 makes the J call doubtful. The CDR3 totals 11 residues. The germline gives CDR1 MNHNS, CDR2 SASEGT.

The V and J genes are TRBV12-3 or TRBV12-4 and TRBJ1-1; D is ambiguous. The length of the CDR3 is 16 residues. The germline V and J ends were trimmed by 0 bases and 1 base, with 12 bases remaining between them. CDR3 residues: CASSLAQPGGNTEAFF. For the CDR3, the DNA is TGTGCCAGCAGTTTAGCGCAACCCGGAGGGAACACTGAAGCTTTCTTT.

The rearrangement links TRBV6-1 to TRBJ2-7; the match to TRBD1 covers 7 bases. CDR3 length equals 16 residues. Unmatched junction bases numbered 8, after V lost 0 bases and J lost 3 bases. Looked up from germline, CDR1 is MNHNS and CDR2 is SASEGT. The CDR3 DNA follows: TGTGCCAGCAGTGAAGCCCGAGAGGCAGGGGGCTACGAGCAGTACTTC. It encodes CASSEAREAGGYEQYF.

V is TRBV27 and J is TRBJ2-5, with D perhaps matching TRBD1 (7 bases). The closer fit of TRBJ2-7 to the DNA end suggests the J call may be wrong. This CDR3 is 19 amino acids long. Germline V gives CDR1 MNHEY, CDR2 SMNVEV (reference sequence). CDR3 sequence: CASSLGGRQGGLIAYEQYF. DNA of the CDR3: TGTGCCAGCAGTTTAGGGGGGAGACAGGGAGGCTTAATCGCCTACGAGCAGTACTTC.

CDR3 bases: TGTGCCAGCAGGTCGTGGGGCAGGACCGGGGAGCTGTTTTTT. Translation: CASRSWGRTGELFF. The V gene is TRBV6-1, the J gene TRBJ2-2; possible D gene TRBD1, 5 bases. The CDR3 covers 14 residues. Germline V gene lookup returns CDR1 MNHNS and CDR2 SASEGT. Trimming shortened V by 6 bases and J by 5 bases, and 13 bases separated the two germline ends.

Written as DNA, the CDR3 is TGTGCCAGCAGCTTAGAGGTACGGGGATACGAGCAGTACTTC. Its translation: CASSLEVRGYEQYF. The V call is TRBV7-9, the J call TRBJ2-1; TRBD2 is a possible D gene (5 bases). The J call may be faulty, since TRBJ2-7 better matches the DNA end. Germline CDR1 reads SEHNR; CDR2 reads FQNEAQ (reference sequence). CDR3 length: 14 residues.

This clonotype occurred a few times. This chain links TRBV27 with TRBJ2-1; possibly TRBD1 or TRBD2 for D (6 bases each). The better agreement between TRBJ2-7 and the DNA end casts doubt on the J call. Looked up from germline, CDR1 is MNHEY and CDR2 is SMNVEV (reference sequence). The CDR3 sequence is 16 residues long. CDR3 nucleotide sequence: TGTGCCAGCAGTTTAAGGGGGGTCAGGGCCCTCAATGAGCAGTACTTC. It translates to CASSLRGVRALNEQYF.

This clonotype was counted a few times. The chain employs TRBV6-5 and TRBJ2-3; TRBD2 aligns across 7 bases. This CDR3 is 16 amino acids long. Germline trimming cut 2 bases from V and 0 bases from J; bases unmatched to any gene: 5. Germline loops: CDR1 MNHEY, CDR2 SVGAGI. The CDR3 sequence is CASSYQSGTSTDTQYF. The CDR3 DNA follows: TGTGCCAGCAGTTACCAGAGCGGGACGAGCACAGATACGCAGTATTTT.

CDR3 DNA sequence: TGTGCCAGCAGTTACCGGTCTAGCGCGTACAATGAGCAGTTCTTC. Its protein is CASSYRSSAYNEQFF. This chain uses TRBV6-6 with TRBJ2-1, with D maybe TRBD2 (6 bases). The CDR3 is made up of 15 amino acids. Trimming pared 2 bases from V and 4 bases from J, leaving 12 bases between. Germline V lookup: CDR1 MNHNY, CDR2 SVGAGI (reference sequence).

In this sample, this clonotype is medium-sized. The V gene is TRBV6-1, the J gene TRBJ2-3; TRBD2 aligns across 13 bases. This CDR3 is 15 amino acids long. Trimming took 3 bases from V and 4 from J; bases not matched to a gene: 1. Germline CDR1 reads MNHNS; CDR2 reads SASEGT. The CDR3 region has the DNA TGTGCCAGCAGTGAGACTAGCGGGGGGCCAGATACGCAGTATTTT. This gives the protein CASSETSGGPDTQYF.

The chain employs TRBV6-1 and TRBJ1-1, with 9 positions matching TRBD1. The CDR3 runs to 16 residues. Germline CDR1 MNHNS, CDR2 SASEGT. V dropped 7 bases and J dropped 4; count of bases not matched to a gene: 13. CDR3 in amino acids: CASTSGTGSLGTEAFF. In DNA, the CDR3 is TGTGCCAGCACCTCCGGGACAGGGTCTTTGGGCACTGAAGCTTTCTTT.

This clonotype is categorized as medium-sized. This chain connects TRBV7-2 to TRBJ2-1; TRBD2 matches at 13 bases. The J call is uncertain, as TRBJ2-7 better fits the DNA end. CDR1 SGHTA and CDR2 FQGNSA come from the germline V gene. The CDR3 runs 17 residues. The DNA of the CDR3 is TGTGCCAGCAGCTTTGCCGGGACTAGCGGGATCGTTAATGAGCAGTACTTC. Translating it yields CASSFAGTSGIVNEQYF.

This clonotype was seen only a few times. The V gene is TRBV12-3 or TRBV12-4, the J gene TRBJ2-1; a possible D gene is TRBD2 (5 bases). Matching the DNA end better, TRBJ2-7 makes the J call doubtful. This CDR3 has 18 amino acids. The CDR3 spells CASTFRTRGISSYNEQYF. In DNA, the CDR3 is TGTGCCAGCACCTTCCGGACCCGAGGGATTAGCTCCTACAATGAGCAGTACTTC.